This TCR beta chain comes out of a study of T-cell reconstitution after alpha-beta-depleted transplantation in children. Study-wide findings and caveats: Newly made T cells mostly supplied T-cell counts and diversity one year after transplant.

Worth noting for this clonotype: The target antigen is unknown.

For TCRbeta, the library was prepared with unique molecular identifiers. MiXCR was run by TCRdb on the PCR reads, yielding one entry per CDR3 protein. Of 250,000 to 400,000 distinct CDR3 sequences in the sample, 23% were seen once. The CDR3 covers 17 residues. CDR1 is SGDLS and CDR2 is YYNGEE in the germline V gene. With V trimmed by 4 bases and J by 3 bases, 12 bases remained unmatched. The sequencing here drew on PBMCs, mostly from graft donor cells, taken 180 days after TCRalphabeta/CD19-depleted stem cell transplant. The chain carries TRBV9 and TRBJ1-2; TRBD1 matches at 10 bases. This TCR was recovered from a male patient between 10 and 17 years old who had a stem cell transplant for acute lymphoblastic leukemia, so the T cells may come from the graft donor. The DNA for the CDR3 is TGTGCCAGCAGCTCGAGCCTAGGGACAGGGGATTACTATGGCTACACCTTC. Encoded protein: CASSSSLGTGDYYGYTF.